The clone carrying this T cell receptor (beta chain) was found once. What it binds is unknown. These data come from a study of somatic mutations in cytotoxic T cells in rheumatoid arthritis. Notes on the study in general: Comparison of CD8+ T-cell clonality between rheumatoid arthritis patients and age-matched healthy controls yielded no significant difference.

Assay used: immunoSEQ multiplex PCR; TCRdb lists only in-frame clones, some missing. This sample carries around 19,000 clones, about four fifths of them seen once, and the ten largest clones take roughly 14%. Germline CDR1 is SGHVS and CDR2 is FNYEAQ. This CDR3 spans 14 amino acids. Trimming shortened V by 5 bases and J by 9 bases, and 14 bases separated the two germline ends. The genes are TRBV7-6 and TRBJ1-6, with D maybe TRBD1 (6 bases). The receptor was isolated from an adult with rheumatoid arthritis. Specimen: CD8+ T cells sorted from blood. CDR3 loop: CASSPAGVGSPLHF. The CDR3 DNA is TGTGCCAGCAGCCCAGCAGGGGTAGGTTCACCCCTCCACTTT.